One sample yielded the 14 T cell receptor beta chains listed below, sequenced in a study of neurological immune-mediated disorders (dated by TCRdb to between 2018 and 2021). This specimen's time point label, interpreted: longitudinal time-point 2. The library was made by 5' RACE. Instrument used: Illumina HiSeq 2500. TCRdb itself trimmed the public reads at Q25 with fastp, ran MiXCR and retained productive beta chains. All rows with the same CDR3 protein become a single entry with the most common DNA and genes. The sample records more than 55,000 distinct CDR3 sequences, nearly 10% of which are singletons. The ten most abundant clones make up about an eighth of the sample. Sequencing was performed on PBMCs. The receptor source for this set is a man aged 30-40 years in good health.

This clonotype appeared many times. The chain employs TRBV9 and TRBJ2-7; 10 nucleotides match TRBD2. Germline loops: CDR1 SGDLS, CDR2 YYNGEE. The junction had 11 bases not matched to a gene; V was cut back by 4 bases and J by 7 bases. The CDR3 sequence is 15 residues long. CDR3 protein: CASSPIGTSEREQYF. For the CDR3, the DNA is TGTGCCAGCAGCCCAATAGGGACTAGCGAGCGAGAGCAGTACTTC.

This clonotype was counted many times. The CDR3 protein is CSALGIQTQYF. For the CDR3, the DNA is TGCAGTGCCTTAGGGATACAGACCCAGTACTTC. The gene calls are TRBV20-1 and TRBJ2-5; unclear D gene. The CDR3 is 11 residues long. V was clipped by 6 bases and J by 6 bases, with 11 bases between them. CDR1 is DFQATT and CDR2 is SNEGSKA in the germline V gene (reference sequence).

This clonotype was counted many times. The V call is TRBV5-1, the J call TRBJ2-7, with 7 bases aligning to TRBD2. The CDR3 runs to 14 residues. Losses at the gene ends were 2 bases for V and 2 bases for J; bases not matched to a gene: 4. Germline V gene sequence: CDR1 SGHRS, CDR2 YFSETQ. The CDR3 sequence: CASSLQRGTYEQYF. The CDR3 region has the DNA TGCGCCAGCAGCTTACAGCGGGGTACCTACGAGCAGTACTTC.

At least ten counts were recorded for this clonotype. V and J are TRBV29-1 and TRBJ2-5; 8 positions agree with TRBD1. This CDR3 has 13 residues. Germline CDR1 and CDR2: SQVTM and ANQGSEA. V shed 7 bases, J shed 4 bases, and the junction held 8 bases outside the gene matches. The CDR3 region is CSGDRGGRETQYF. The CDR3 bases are TGCAGCGGTGACAGGGGAGGTCGAGAGACCCAGTACTTC.

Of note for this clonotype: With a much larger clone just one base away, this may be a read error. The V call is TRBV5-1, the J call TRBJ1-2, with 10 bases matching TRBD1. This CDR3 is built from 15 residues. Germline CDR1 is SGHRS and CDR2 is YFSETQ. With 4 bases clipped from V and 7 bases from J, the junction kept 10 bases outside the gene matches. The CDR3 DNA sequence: TGCGCCAGCAGCCTTCGGACAGGGGGAGACTTTGGCTACACCTTC. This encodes CASSLRTGGDFGYTF.

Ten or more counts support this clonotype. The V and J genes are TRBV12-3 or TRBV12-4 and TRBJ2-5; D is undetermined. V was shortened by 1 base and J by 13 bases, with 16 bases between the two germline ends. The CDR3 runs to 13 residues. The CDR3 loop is CASSLVLGDPGYF. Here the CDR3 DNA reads TGTGCCAGCAGTTTAGTCCTTGGCGACCCCGGGTACTTC.

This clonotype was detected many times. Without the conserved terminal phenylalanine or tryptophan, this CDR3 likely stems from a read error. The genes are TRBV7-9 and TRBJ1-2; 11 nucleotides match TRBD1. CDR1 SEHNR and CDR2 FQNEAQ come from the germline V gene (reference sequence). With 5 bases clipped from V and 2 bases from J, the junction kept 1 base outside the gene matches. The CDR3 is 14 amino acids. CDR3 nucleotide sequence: TGTGCCAGCAGCCGGGACAGGGGGAACTATGGCTACACCCTC. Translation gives CASSRDRGNYGYTL.

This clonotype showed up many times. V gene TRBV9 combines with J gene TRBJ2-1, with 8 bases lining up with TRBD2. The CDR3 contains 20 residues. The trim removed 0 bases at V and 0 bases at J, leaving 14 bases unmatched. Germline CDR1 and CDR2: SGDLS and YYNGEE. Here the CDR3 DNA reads TGTGCCAGCAGCGTAGGCGTGACTAGCGCCACTGATAGCTCCTACAATGAGCAGTTCTTC. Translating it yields CASSVGVTSATDSSYNEQFF.

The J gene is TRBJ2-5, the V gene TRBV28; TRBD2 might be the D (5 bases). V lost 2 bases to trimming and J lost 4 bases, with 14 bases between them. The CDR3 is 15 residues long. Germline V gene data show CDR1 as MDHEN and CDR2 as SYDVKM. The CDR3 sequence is CASSLPLYRGETQYF. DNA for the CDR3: TGTGCCAGCAGTTTACCCCTCTACCGGGGAGAGACCCAGTACTTC.

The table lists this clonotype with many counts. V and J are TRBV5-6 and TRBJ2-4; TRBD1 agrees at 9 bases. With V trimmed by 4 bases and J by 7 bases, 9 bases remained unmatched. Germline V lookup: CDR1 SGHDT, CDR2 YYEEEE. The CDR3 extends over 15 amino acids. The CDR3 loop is CASSAGQGMGNIQYF. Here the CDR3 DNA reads TGTGCCAGCAGCGCCGGACAGGGGATGGGTAACATTCAGTACTTC.

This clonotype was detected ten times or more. Written as DNA, the CDR3 is TGTGCCATCAGCACCGGTGTCAATGGGCCCCAGCATTTT. Its protein product is CAISTGVNGPQHF. V gene TRBV10-3 combines with J gene TRBJ1-5; D ambiguous. This CDR3 spans 13 amino acids. The V and J ends lost 6 bases and 9 bases respectively, with 15 bases between them. Per germline, CDR1 ENHRY and CDR2 SYGVKD.

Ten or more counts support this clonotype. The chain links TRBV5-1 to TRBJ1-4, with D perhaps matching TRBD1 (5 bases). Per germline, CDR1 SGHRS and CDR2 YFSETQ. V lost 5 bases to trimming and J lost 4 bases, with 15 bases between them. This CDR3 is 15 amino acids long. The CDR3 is CASRRTTDLNEKLFF. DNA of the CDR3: TGCGCCAGCAGAAGGACAACGGACCTTAATGAAAAACTGTTTTTT. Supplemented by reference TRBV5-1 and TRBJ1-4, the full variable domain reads KAGVTQTPRYLIKTRGQQVTLSCSPISGHRSVSWYQQTPGQGLQFLFEYFSETQRNKGNFPGRFSGRQFSNSRSEMNVSTLELGDSALYLCASRRTTDLNEKLFFGSGTQLSVL.

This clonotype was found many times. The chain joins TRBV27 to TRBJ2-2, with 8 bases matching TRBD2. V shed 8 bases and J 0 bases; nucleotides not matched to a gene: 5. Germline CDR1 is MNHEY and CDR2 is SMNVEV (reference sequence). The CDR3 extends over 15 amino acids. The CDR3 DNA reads TGTGCCAGCCTCCGGGAGGGCGCGAACACCGGGGAGCTGTTTTTT. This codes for CASLREGANTGELFF.

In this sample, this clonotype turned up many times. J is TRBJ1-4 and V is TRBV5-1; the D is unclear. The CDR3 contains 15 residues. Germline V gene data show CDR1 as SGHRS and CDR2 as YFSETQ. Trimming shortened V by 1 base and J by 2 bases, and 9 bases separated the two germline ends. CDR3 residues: CASSLSGKTNEKLFF. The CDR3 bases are TGCGCCAGCAGCTTGAGCGGAAAGACTAATGAAAAACTGTTTTTT.